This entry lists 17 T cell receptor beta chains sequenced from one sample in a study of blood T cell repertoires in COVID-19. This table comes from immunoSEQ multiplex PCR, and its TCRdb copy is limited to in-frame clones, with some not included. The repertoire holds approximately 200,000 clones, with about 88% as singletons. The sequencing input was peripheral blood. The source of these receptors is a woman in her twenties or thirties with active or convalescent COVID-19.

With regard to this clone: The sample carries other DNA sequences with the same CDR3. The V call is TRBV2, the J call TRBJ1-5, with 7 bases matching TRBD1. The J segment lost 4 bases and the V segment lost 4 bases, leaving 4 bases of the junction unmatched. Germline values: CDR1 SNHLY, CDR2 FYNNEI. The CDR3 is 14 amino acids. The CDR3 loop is CASSGQGRNQPQHF. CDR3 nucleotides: TGTGCCAGCAGTGGACAGGGTAGGAATCAGCCCCAGCATTTT.

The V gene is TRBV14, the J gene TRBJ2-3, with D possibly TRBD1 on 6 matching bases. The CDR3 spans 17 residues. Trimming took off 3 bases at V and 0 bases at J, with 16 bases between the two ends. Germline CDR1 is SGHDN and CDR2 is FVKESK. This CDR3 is CASSQAWGRGSTDTQYF. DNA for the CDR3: TGTGCCAGCAGCCAGGCCTGGGGCAGGGGAAGCACAGATACGCAGTATTTT.

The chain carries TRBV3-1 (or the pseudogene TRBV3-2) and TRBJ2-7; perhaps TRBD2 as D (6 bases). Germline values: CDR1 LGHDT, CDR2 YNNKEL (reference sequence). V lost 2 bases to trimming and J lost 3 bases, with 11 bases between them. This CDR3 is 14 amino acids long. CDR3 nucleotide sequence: TGTGCCAGCAGCCAATCCGGGGGTAACTACGAGCAGTACTTC. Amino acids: CASSQSGGNYEQYF.

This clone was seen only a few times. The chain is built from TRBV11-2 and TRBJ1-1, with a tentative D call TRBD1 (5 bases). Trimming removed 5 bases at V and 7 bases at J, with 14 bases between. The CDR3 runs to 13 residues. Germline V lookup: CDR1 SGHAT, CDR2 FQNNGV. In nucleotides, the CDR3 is TGTGCCAGCAGCCCCCGGACCGGGGGTGAAGCTTTCTTT. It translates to CASSPRTGGEAFF. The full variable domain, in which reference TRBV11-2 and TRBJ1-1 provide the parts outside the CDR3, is EAGVAQSPRYKIIEKRQSVAFWCNPISGHATLYWYQQILGQGPKLLIQFQNNGVVDDSQLPKDRFSAERLKGVDSTLKIQPAKLEDSAVYLCASSPRTGGEAFFGQGTRLTVV.

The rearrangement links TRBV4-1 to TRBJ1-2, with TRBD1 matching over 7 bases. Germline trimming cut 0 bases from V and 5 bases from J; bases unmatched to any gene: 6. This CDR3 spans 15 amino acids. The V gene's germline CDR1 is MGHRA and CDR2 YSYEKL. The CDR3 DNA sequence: TGCGCCAGCAGCCAAGACGCGACAGGGTCATATGGCTACACCTTC. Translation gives CASSQDATGSYGYTF.

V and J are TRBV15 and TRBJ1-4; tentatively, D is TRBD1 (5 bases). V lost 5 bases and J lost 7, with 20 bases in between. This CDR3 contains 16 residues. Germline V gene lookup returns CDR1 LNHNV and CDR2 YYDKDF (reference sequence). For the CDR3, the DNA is TGTGCCACCAGCCGCATATCGGGACCGGGAGGTGAAAAACTGTTTTTT. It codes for CATSRISGPGGEKLFF. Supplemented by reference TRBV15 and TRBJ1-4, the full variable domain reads DAMVIQNPRYQVTQFGKPVTLSCSQTLNHNVMYWYQQKSSQAPKLLFHYYDKDFNNEADTPDNFQSRRPNTSFCFLDIRSPGLGDTAMYLCATSRISGPGGEKLFFGSGTQLSVL.

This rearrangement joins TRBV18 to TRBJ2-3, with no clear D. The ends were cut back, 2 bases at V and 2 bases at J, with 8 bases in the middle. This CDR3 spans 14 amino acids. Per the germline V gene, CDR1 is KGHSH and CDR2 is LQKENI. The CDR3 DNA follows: TGTGCCAGCTCACCAGACTCCTCCACAGATACGCAGTATTTT. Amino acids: CASSPDSSTDTQYF.

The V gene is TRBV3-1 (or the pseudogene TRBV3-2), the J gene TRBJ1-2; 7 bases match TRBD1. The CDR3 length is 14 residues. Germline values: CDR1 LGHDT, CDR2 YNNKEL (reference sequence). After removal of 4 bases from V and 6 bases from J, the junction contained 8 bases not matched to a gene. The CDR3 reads CASSRLTGINGYTF. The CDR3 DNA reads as TGTGCCAGCAGCCGGCTGACAGGGATTAATGGCTACACCTTC.

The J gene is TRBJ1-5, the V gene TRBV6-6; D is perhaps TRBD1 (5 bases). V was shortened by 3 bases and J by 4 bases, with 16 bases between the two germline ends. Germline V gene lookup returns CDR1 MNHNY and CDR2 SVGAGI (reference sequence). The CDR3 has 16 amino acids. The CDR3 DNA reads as TGTGCCAGCAGTTATGGGAGGCAGGGACGGAATCAGCCCCAGCATTTT. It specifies CASSYGRQGRNQPQHF.

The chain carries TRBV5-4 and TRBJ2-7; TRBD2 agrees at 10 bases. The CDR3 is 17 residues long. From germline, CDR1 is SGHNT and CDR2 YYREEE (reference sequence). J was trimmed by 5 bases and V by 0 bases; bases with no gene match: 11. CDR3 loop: CASSLGSSGGASNEQYF. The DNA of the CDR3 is TGTGCCAGCAGCTTGGGGTCGAGCGGGGGGGCCTCTAACGAGCAGTACTTC.

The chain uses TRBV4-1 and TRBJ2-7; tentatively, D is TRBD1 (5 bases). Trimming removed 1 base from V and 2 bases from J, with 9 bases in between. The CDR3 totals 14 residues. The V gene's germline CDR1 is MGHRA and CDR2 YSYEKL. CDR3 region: CASSQGWGTYEQYF. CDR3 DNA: TGCGCCAGCAGCCAAGGATGGGGCACCTACGAGCAGTACTTC.

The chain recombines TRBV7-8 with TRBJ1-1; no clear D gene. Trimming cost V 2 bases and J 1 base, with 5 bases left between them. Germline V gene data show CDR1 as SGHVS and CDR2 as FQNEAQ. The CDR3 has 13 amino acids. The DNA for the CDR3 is TGTGCCAGCAGCTTAACCGGGAACACTGAAGCTTTCTTT. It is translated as CASSLTGNTEAFF.

The CDR3 bases are TGCGCCAGCAGCCAAGTAGGGACACCTCAAGAGGACGAGCAGTACTTC. Translating gives CASSQVGTPQEDEQYF. V usage is TRBV4-1 and J usage is TRBJ2-7, with D possibly being TRBD1 (6 bases). This CDR3 comprises 16 residues. Germline CDR1 is MGHRA and CDR2 is YSYEKL. The V gene lost 1 base and the J gene lost 5 bases, with 18 bases spanning the gap.

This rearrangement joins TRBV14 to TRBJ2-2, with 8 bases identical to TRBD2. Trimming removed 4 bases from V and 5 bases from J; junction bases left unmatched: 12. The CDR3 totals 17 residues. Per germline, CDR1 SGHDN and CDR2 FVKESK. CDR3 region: CASSRETGLAGTGELFF. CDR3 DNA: TGTGCCAGCAGCCGAGAGACAGGACTAGCAGGAACCGGGGAGCTGTTTTTT.

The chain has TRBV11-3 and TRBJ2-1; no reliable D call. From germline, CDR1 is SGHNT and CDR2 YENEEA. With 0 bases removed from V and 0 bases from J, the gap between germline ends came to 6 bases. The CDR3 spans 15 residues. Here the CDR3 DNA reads TGTGCCAGCAGCTTAGATTCCAGCTCCTACAATGAGCAGTTCTTC. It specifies CASSLDSSSYNEQFF.

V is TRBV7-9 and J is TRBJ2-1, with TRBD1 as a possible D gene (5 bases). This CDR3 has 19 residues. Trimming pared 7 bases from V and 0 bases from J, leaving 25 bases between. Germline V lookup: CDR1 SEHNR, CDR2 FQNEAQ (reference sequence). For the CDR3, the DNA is TGTGCCAGCACCCCCTCCAGGGATTTATTTCGGAGCTCCTACAATGAGCAGTTCTTC. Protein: CASTPSRDLFRSSYNEQFF.

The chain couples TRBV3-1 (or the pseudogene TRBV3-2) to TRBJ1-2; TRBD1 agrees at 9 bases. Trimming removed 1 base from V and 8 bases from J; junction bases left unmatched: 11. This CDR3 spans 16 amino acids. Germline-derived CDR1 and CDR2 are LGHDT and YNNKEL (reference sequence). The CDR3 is CASSQGGTGTSLGYTF. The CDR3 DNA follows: TGTGCCAGCAGCCAAGGAGGGACAGGGACGTCCTTGGGCTACACCTTC.